What follows is one TCR beta chain and its context. Its specific antigen is unknown. No base qualities exist here, and no much larger clone lies one base off it. The ViraFEST assay stimulated PBMC with viral peptide pools and then used TCR sequencing to identify antigen-specific CD4+ T cell clonotypes by expansion. After approximately 11 days of culture, CD4+ T cells were isolated with the EasySep CD4+ T cell isolation kit. Negative nucleocapsid antibody results before and after vaccination confirmed that the healthy vaccine recipients had no prior SARS-CoV-2 infection. Each well held two million PBMC cultured in IMDM containing approximately 5.2% human AB serum, about 10 IU/ml IL-2 and gentamicin, along with roughly 10 ug/ml peptides. On days 3 and 7, half of the culture medium was replaced with fresh IL-2-containing medium. Each peptide stimulation condition was cultured in triplicate wells unless otherwise noted. Using Ficoll-Paque Plus gradient centrifugation, PBMC were separated from whole blood and then either used fresh or cryopreserved at -140C. Overlapping peptide pools spanned the spike proteins of SARS-CoV-2 and the common cold coronaviruses HCoV-NL63, HCoV-OC43 and HCoV-229E. The QIAamp micro DNA kit was used to extract genomic DNA from the cultured CD4+ T cells.

The data were taken from a study of vaccination effects on CD4 cells after COVID-19 (dated by TCRdb to the early 2020s). Background on the whole study: Each participant received two doses of an mRNA SARS-CoV-2 vaccine, either BNT162b2 or mRNA-1273. SARS-CoV-2 spike-specific CD4+ TCR repertoires from before and after mRNA vaccination were compared in COVID-19 convalescent patients and in infection-naive vaccine recipients. The full study included some eleven COVID-19 convalescent patients and several SARS-CoV-2-naive healthy vaccine recipients. The Oncomine TCR Beta short-read assay on an Illumina iSeq 100 was used to sequence cultures from other donors in the study. The study at large found these results: Among healthy vaccine recipients, nearly all vaccine-induced clones were SARS-CoV-2 mono-reactive, and just 1 of 255 was cross-reactive with common cold coronaviruses. Marked clonal contraction was observed in both infection-induced and vaccine-induced clones at late post-vaccination timepoints, consistent with waning T cell responses. The study was limited by a small number of convalescent patients and lacked early post-infection timepoints.

The library came from the immunoSEQ multiplex PCR assay. DNA from the cultured, isolated CD4+ T cells was subjected to TCR beta CDR3 sequencing. Per the authors' processing: Non-productive TCR sequences were removed and reads were trimmed to the CDR3 region, keeping CDR3s of at least 7 amino acids. The MANAFEST web app was used to pick out antigen-specific clonotypes by comparing their expansion in peptide wells with that in reference cultures. To be called positive, a clone needed expansion at FDR<0.05 compared with the reference and with all other wells, an odds ratio greater than 5, and a frequency greater than 0.1% in two replicate wells. Clonotypes significantly expanded in SARS-CoV-2 spike wells and in at least one common cold coronavirus spike condition were defined as cross-reactive. CDR3 similarity was assessed by Levenshtein distance with the stringdist R package, and unrooted trees were built with ape in R 3.6.1. Sourced from immuneACCESS, this table was stored by TCRdb with only in-frame sequences that have V and J called. A share of the clones is absent; for the studies checked, an unresolved V gene accounts for under half, and the remainder has no known explanation. Clone size and the V and J calls come from that table; the DNA yielded D and trimming. The sample table lists tens of thousands of clones, approximately 68% of them with a count of one. Jointly, the top ten make up 15% of the sample.

From its cysteine to its phenylalanine, the CDR3 spans 14 amino acids. This entry keeps only the CDR3 DNA: 42 bases, framed from base 1. As encoded in the germline V gene, CDR1 is KGHSH while CDR2 is LQKENI. V is cut by 8 bases and J by 3 bases, and the space between the germline ends is 14 bases. The chain couples TRBV18 to TRBJ2-1, and possibly TRBD1, on 5 matching bases. The source of this sequence is a human donor who received a COVID-19 vaccine. The sequences come from CD4+ T cells from PBMCs cultured with HCoV-OC43 spike peptides, collected before COVID-19 vaccination. The sample's cell subset or site label, decoded: HCoV-OC43 spike overlapping peptide pool stimulation. The nucleotides read TGTGCCAGCCGATCGACAGCCGGCTACAATGAGCAGTTCTTC. Its protein is CASRSTAGYNEQFF.